This T cell receptor beta chain was identified in a study of cytotoxic CD8 clonotypes in ibrutinib-treated CLL. In the study overall: Among the patients, over 9 presented as relapsed/refractory and about 15 as treatment-naive; 17 to 18 showed unmutated IGHV. Complete response was seen in 2 patients and partial in approximately 25; about 12 progressed and roughly 14 stayed remitted after a median approximately 70 months.

With respect to this clone: Its antigen is undetermined.

V lost 1 base to trimming and J lost 2 bases, with 13 bases between them. This CDR3 region has 15 residues. CDR1 SGHKS and CDR2 YYEKEE come from the germline V gene (reference sequence). Study-wide results and caveats: Baseline clonality, above age-matched healthy donor levels, tracked circulating CD8+ T-cell counts.

Here immunoSEQ multiplex PCR was the method, and the copy in TCRdb shows in-frame clones only, minus some. The sample lists approximately 280,000 clones, less than 85% occurring once. The receptor's source is a human donor with chronic lymphocytic leukemia. The chain is built from TRBV5-5 and TRBJ2-7, with no clear D. The source was PBMCs, collected at disease progression, from a patient treated with ibrutinib. The CDR3 sequence is CASSLPSRHPYEQYF. The DNA of the CDR3 is TGTGCCAGCAGCTTGCCGTCGAGGCACCCCTACGAGCAGTACTTC.